A single T cell receptor (beta chain) is shown here with its context. What it recognizes is unknown. Germline lookup yields CDR1 LGHDT and CDR2 YNNKEL (reference sequence). This CDR3 is built from 15 residues. This specimen comes from a study of blood T cells in healthy people across ages. Study in general: In model experiments, template switching was able to capture about one barcoded beta molecule for every two T cells that were present.

Primed by a sample-barcoded 5' primer and a J-beta primer mix, a second PCR proceeded for about 6 to 12 cycles. Template switching added a 12-random-nucleotide identifier to every cDNA molecule. TCRdb itself ran the 5' RACE reads through MiXCR, one entry per CDR3 protein. This table has under 1 million distinct CDR3 sequences, 44% appearing once. Study conclusions and caveats: CMV status of donors was not determined, possibly confounding expanded clonotype changes. A strong correlation between TCR beta diversity and naive T cell percentage was seen.

The source of this sequence is a man between 60 and 70 years old in good health. Sequenced sample: blood. The J gene is TRBJ2-5, the V gene TRBV3-1, with 11 bases lining up with TRBD2. The J call is doubtful: the DNA matches TRBJ2-7 better. The CDR3 coding sequence is TGTGCCAGCAGATCTAGCGGGGGGAACTCCTACGAGCAGTACTTC. As protein: CASRSSGGNSYEQYF.